The rows below give T cell receptor beta chains drawn from one sample of a study of blood T cell repertoires in COVID-19. Libraries were prepared by immunoSEQ multiplex PCR; TCRdb keeps only in-frame clonotypes and omits some of them. The table has 100,000 or so clones, roughly two thirds seen once. Sample: peripheral blood. These receptors were collected from a man older than 75 with acute or convalescent COVID-19. Both conserved end residues are part of each CDR3. D genes are given only for firm matches. Clone size appears in some rows only: once, few, many, or a class for an expanded clone.

>.|TRBV19|.|TRBJ2-7
CASTGFDEQYF
TGTGCCAGTACTGGCTTCGACGAGCAGTACTTC
>.|TRBV10-3|TRBD1|TRBJ2-7
CAITKGQAQTYEQYF
TGTGCCATCACTAAAGGACAGGCTCAAACCTACGAGCAGTACTTC
>.|TRBV7-9|TRBD1|TRBJ1-6
CASSPGQGNSPLHF
TGTGCCAGCAGCCCTGGACAGGGGAATTCACCCCTCCACTTT
>.|TRBV5-1|TRBD2|TRBJ2-3
CASKERGATDTQYF
TGCGCCAGCAAGGAGCGGGGGGCCACAGATACGCAGTATTTT
>.|TRBV7-2|.|TRBJ2-1
CASSRGAGLPYNEQFF
TGTGCCAGCAGCCGTGGTGCGGGGCTCCCATACAATGAGCAGTTCTTC
>.|TRBV7-9|.|TRBJ1-3
CASSLAAQGGDTIYF
TGTGCCAGCAGCTTAGCGGCACAGGGTGGGGACACCATATATTTT
>few|TRBV5-1|TRBD1|TRBJ2-5
CASSSGQVQGETQYF
TGCGCCAGCAGCTCCGGACAGGTTCAAGGGGAGACCCAGTACTTC
>.|TRBV29-1|TRBD2|TRBJ2-5
CSAAGGQTPEETQYF
TGCAGCGCCGCGGGGGGCCAAACCCCTGAGGAGACCCAGTACTTC
>once|TRBV3-1/TRBV3-2|.|TRBJ1-3
CASSQDRLSGNTIYF
TGTGCCAGCAGCCAAGACCGACTTAGTGGAAACACCATATATTTT
>.|TRBV29-1|TRBD1|TRBJ2-5
CSVDYVRGLATQYF
TGCAGCGTTGATTACGTCAGGGGGTTAGCGACCCAGTACTTC
>once|TRBV7-9|TRBD2|TRBJ2-5
CASSRRGGLQETQYF
TGTGCCAGCAGCCGTCGGGGGGGACTCCAAGAGACCCAGTACTTC
>few|TRBV19|TRBD1|TRBJ1-5
CASRPGQGAYSNQPQHF
TGTGCCAGTAGACCGGGACAGGGGGCGTATAGCAATCAGCCCCAGCATTTT
>many|TRBV5-1|TRBD1|TRBJ2-7
CASSFTTGISYEQYF
TGCGCCAGCAGCTTTACGACAGGGATCTCCTACGAGCAGTACTTC
>.|TRBV2|TRBD2|TRBJ2-3
CATGLAGVTDTQYF
TGTGCCACGGGACTAGCGGGGGTCACAGATACGCAGTATTTT
>.|TRBV15|.|TRBJ1-1
CATSRGVPGLSNTEAFF
TGTGCCACCAGCAGAGGGGTCCCGGGACTCTCGAACACTGAAGCTTTCTTT
>few|TRBV7-9|TRBD2|TRBJ2-7
CASRPAGGVGEQYF
TGTGCCAGCAGGCCAGCGGGAGGAGTTGGCGAGCAGTACTTC
>.|TRBV28|.|TRBJ1-2
CASSLFGGGVKGYTF
TGTGCCAGCAGTTTATTCGGCGGAGGAGTAAAGGGCTACACCTTC
>.|TRBV7-9|.|TRBJ2-1
CASSPPVSYNEQFF
TGTGCCAGCAGCCCACCGGTATCGTACAATGAGCAGTTCTTC
>.|TRBV28|TRBD2|TRBJ2-1
CASSSDTSVNNEQFF
TGTGCCAGCAGTTCTGACACTAGCGTAAACAATGAGCAGTTCTTC
>.|TRBV11-2|TRBD1|TRBJ1-1
CASGAAAGGTEAFF
TGTGCCAGCGGAGCCGCGGCAGGGGGAACTGAAGCTTTCTTT